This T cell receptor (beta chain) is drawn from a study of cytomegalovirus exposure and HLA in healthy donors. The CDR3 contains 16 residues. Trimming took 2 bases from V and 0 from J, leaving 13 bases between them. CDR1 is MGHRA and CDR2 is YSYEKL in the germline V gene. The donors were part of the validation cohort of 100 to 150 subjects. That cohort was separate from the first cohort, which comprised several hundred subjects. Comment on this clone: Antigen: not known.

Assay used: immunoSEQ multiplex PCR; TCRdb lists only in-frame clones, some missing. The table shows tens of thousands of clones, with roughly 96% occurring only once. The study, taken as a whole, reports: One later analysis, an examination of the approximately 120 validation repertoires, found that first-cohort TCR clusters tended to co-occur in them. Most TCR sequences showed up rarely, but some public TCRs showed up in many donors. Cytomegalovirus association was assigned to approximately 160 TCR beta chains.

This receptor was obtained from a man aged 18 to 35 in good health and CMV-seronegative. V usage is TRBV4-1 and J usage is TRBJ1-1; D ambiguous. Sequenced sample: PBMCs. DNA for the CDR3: TGCGCCAGCAGCCAACTTCCCTCACTCATGAACACTGAAGCTTTCTTT. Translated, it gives CASSQLPSLMNTEAFF.